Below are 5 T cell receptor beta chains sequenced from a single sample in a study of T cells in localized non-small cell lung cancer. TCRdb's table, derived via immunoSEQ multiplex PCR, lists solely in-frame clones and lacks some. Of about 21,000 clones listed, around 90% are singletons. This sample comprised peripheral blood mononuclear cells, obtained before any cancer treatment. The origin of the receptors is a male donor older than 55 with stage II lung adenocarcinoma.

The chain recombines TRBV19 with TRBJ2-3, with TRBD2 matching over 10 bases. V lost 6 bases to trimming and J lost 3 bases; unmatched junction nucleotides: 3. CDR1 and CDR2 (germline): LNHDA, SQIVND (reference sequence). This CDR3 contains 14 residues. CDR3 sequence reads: CASRKTSGTDTQYF. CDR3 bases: TGTGCCAGTAGAAAGACTAGCGGGACAGATACGCAGTATTTT. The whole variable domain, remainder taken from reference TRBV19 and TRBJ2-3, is DGGITQSPKYLFRKEGQNVTLSCEQNLNHDAMYWYRQDPGQGLRLIYYSQIVNDFQKGDIAEGYSVSREKKESFPLTVTSAQKNPTAFYLCASRKTSGTDTQYFGPGTRLTVL.

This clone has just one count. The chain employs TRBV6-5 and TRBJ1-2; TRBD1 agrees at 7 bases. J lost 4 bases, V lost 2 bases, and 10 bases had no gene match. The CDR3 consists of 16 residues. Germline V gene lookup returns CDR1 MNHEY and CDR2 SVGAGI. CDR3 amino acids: CASSYTAGQTFYGYTF. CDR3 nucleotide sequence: TGTGCCAGCAGTTACACCGCGGGACAGACCTTCTATGGCTACACCTTC.

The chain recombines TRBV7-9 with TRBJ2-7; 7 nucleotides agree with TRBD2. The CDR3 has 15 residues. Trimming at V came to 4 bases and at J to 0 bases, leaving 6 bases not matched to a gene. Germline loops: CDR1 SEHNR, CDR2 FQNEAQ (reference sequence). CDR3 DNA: TGTGCCAGCAGCTCGCGAGCGGGGAGCTCCTACGAGCAGTACTTC. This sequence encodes CASSSRAGSSYEQYF.

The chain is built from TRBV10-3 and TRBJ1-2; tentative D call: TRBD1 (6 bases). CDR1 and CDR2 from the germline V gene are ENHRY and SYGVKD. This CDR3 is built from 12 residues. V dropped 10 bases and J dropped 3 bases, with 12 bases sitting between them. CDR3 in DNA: TGTGCCAACTCACAGGGTGACTATGGCTACACCTTC. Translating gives CANSQGDYGYTF.

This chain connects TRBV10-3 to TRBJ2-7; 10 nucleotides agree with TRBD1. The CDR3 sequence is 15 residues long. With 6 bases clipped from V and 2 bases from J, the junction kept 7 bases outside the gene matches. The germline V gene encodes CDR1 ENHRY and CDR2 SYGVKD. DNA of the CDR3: TGTGCCATCAGAGGGACAGGGGATGGGGCCTACGAGCAGTACTTC. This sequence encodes CAIRGTGDGAYEQYF.